Presented here are 29 T cell receptor beta chains from one specimen sequenced in a study of monozygotic twins with inflammatory bowel disease. TCRdb reanalyzed the 5' RACE reads and collapses them to one entry per CDR3 protein, without DNA. The table lists more than 300,000 distinct CDR3 sequences. Sequenced input: blood. The source of these receptors is a human donor with ulcerative colitis or Crohn's disease, or a healthy co-twin of an affected twin (not recorded which).

The V call is TRBV20-1, the J call TRBJ1-1; TCRdb proposes TRBD1, but this gene call is untestable without DNA. The CDR3 contains 13 residues. Germline lookup yields CDR1 DFQATT and CDR2 SNEGSKA (reference sequence). The CDR3 reads CSARATQGGRAFF.

The chain employs TRBV19 and TRBJ2-7; TCRdb selects TRBD1, and the lack of DNA leaves this call unchecked. The CDR3 has 12 amino acids. From germline, CDR1 is LNHDA and CDR2 SQIVND (reference sequence). CDR3 loop: CASSDTTYEQYF.

The gene calls are TRBV7-2 and TRBJ2-7; the TCRdb D gene call, TRBD2, has no DNA to confirm it. CDR3 size: 15 residues. Per germline, CDR1 SGHTA and CDR2 FQGNSA. The CDR3 here is CASSSERGLSYEQYF.

The CDR3 here is CASSPRGQPYEQYF. The chain combines TRBV9 with TRBJ2-7; absent DNA, TCRdb's TRBD1 call cannot be checked. In germline, CDR1 is SGDLS, CDR2 YYNGEE. This CDR3 spans 14 amino acids.

The V and J genes are TRBV4-1 and TRBJ2-3; without DNA, the TCRdb call of TRBD2 cannot be checked. Germline values: CDR1 MGHRA, CDR2 YSYEKL. The CDR3 has 18 residues. The CDR3: CASSQDFSGSPFTDTQYF.

The gene calls are TRBV18 and TRBJ2-3; TCRdb returns TRBD1, unconfirmable since there is no DNA. The CDR3 runs 15 residues. Germline CDR1 is KGHSH and CDR2 is LQKENI. The CDR3 spells CASSPPGRTGDTQYF.

This rearrangement joins TRBV6-1 to TRBJ1-1. The CDR3 has 14 residues. Germline V gene lookup returns CDR1 MNHNS and CDR2 SASEGT. The CDR3 spells CASRRDLGNTEAFF.

This chain connects TRBV7-2 to TRBJ2-7; TCRdb calls TRBD1, which cannot be checked without DNA. The CDR3 covers 13 residues. CDR1 is SGHTA, CDR2 FQGNSA, per germline. The CDR3 here is CASSLAHQGEQYF.

The chain is built from TRBV20-1 and TRBJ2-7; TCRdb names TRBD2, which stays unverified in the absence of DNA. CDR3 size: 17 residues. Germline V gene data show CDR1 as DFQATT and CDR2 as SNEGSKA (reference sequence). CDR3 amino acids: CSARDIKASGAAYEQYF.

This sequence joins TRBV4-1 and TRBJ2-1; TCRdb proposes TRBD2, but this gene call is untestable without DNA. Germline loops: CDR1 MGHRA, CDR2 YSYEKL. The CDR3 extends over 16 amino acids. CDR3: CASSQAGLAGDNEQFF.

The V call is TRBV3-1, the J call TRBJ2-3; the D gene TCRdb calls, TRBD2, cannot be checked with no DNA. Germline CDR1 is LGHDT and CDR2 is YNNKEL (reference sequence). This CDR3 contains 17 residues. The CDR3 is CASSQFLLAGVTDTQYF.

This chain connects TRBV10-3 to TRBJ2-1; lacking DNA, the TRBD2 call made by TCRdb goes unchecked. The CDR3 is made up of 17 amino acids. Germline CDR1 and CDR2: ENHRY and SYGVKD. The CDR3 sequence: CATTGDEGLAPYNEQFF.

CDR3 region: CASSHRDPTNYGYTF. This chain connects TRBV7-9 to TRBJ1-2; the TCRdb call, TRBD1, lacks DNA for checking. From germline, CDR1 is SEHNR and CDR2 FQNEAQ (reference sequence). The CDR3 has 15 residues.

The V gene is TRBV4-1, the J gene TRBJ2-7; TCRdb's D gene call, TRBD1, goes unchecked for lack of DNA. The germline V gene encodes CDR1 MGHRA and CDR2 YSYEKL. The CDR3 extends over 14 amino acids. The CDR3: CASSQVGATYEQYF.

The rearrangement joins TRBV2 to TRBJ2-4. This CDR3 comprises 14 residues. Germline V gene data show CDR1 as SNHLY and CDR2 as FYNNEI. CDR3 in amino acids: CASSQRVAKNIQYF.

This rearrangement joins TRBV20-1 to TRBJ1-5; the D call from TCRdb, TRBD1, cannot be confirmed without DNA. Germline V lookup: CDR1 DFQATT, CDR2 SNEGSKA (reference sequence). CDR3 length: 13 amino acids. The CDR3 protein is CSARGGSNQPQHF.

The V gene is TRBV29-1, the J gene TRBJ2-7. This CDR3 comprises 12 residues. Per germline, CDR1 SQVTM and CDR2 ANQGSEA. CDR3 region: CSVATQTYEQYF.

The genes are TRBV4-3 and TRBJ2-3. CDR3 length: 16 residues. Germline V lookup: CDR1 LGHNA, CDR2 YSLEER. The CDR3 loop reads CASSQDWAFKTDTQYF.

The chain links TRBV4-2 to TRBJ1-4. The CDR3 sequence is 13 residues long. CDR1 and CDR2 (germline): LGHNA, YNFKEQ. The chain's CDR3 is CASGLGGNEKLFF.

This chain joins TRBV6-5 and TRBJ2-2; TCRdb returns TRBD2, unconfirmable since there is no DNA. The germline V gene encodes CDR1 MNHEY and CDR2 SVGAGI. This CDR3 is built from 18 residues. The CDR3 protein is CASSYSSWASANTGELFF.

The rearrangement uses TRBV6-2 or TRBV6-3 and TRBJ1-5; TCRdb outputs TRBD1, but without DNA this stays unchecked. The CDR3 contains 14 residues. Germline values: CDR1 MNHEY, CDR2 SVGEGT. The CDR3 region is CASTFRGDNQPQHF.

The chain combines TRBV9 with TRBJ2-3; TCRdb calls TRBD1, which cannot be checked without DNA. In germline, CDR1 is SGDLS, CDR2 YYNGEE. The CDR3 spans 17 residues. This CDR3 reads CASSVLQGLGGGDTQYF.

The CDR3 region is CATSARQGVSYEQYF. This chain links TRBV15 with TRBJ2-7; the TRBD1 assignment by TCRdb is unverifiable without DNA. CDR3 size: 15 residues. CDR1 and CDR2 from the germline V gene are LNHNV and YYDKDF (reference sequence).

The V gene is TRBV30, the J gene TRBJ1-6. There are 16 residues in the CDR3. Germline CDR1 and CDR2: GTSNPN and SVGIG (reference sequence). CDR3 sequence reads: CASSPTGASLLQALHF.

V gene TRBV6-5 combines with J gene TRBJ2-3; TCRdb calls TRBD1, which cannot be checked without DNA. Germline lookup yields CDR1 MNHEY and CDR2 SVGAGI. This CDR3 spans 17 amino acids. CDR3 residues: CASSYRGQLRGTDTQYF.

The chain couples TRBV15 to TRBJ2-2; no DNA is available, so the TRBD1 call from TCRdb remains unchecked. CDR1 is LNHNV, CDR2 YYDKDF, per germline (reference sequence). This CDR3 has 15 residues. The CDR3 sequence: CATKRSGTLTGELFF. Variable domain in full (rest from reference TRBV15 and TRBJ2-2): DAMVIQNPRYQVTQFGKPVTLSCSQTLNHNVMYWYQQKSSQAPKLLFHYYDKDFNNEADTPDNFQSRRPNTSFCFLDIRSPGLGDTAMYLCATKRSGTLTGELFFGEGSRLTVL.

The CDR3: CASSLSGTGTDTQYF. J is TRBJ2-3 and V is TRBV12-3 or TRBV12-4; TCRdb returns TRBD1, unconfirmable since there is no DNA. The CDR3 totals 15 residues.

J is TRBJ2-1 and V is TRBV7-9; no DNA is available, so the TRBD2 call from TCRdb remains unchecked. CDR3 size: 12 residues. In germline, CDR1 is SEHNR, CDR2 FQNEAQ (reference sequence). CDR3 region: CAPQRTSGEQFF. Based on the CDR3 plus reference TRBV7-9 and TRBJ2-1, the full variable domain is DTGVSQNPRHKITKRGQNVTFRCDPISEHNRLYWYRQTLGQGPEFLTYFQNEAQLEKSRLLSDRFSAERPKGSFSTLEIQRTEQGDSAMYLCAPQRTSGEQFFGPGTRLTVL.

The chain joins TRBV10-3 to TRBJ2-5. The CDR3 is made up of 17 amino acids. Germline values: CDR1 ENHRY, CDR2 SYGVKD. CDR3 in amino acids: CAISGIAAHHNPETQYF.